The 20 T cell receptor beta chains in this list originate from one sample, sequenced in a study of spatial heterogeneity in lung cancer. Indicated time point: blood at routine non-recurrence follow-up after resection. TCRdb itself ran the 5' RACE reads through MiXCR, one entry per CDR3 protein. The sample gives about 100,000 distinct CDR3 sequences, 19% of which show up once; roughly a fifth is in the top ten. This specimen consisted of PBMCs, obtained at follow-up. The source of these receptors is a male donor with early-stage non-small cell lung cancer.

The chain recombines TRBV6-5 with TRBJ1-6; the D is unclear. The V gene's germline CDR1 is MNHEY and CDR2 SVGAGI. The V end was cut by 6 bases, the J end by 6 bases, with 24 bases between. The CDR3 totals 18 residues. The CDR3 nucleotides read TGTGCCAGCAGCCGCAATACACTTGCCATATATACTAATTCACCCCTCCACTTT. Amino acids: CASSRNTLAIYTNSPLHF.

This clonotype appeared many times. This chain connects TRBV9 to TRBJ2-2; possibly TRBD2 for D (6 bases). The length of the CDR3 is 14 residues. Germline loops: CDR1 SGDLS, CDR2 YYNGEE. The V gene lost 2 bases and the J gene lost 4 bases, with 9 bases spanning the gap. The CDR3 DNA is TGTGCCAGCAGCGTCGGAGGGGTCACCGGGGAGCTGTTTTTT. This translates into CASSVGGVTGELFF.

The gene calls are TRBV6-2 or TRBV6-3 and TRBJ1-4; 9 bases are shared with TRBD1. This CDR3 region has 15 residues. Trimming at V came to 8 bases and at J to 7 bases, leaving 11 bases not matched to a gene. Per the germline V gene, CDR1 is MNHEY and CDR2 is SVGEGT. For the CDR3, the DNA is TGTGCCAGCCGTCCAGACGGGACAGGGCGTGAAAAACTGTTTTTT. Translated: CASRPDGTGREKLFF.

This chain connects TRBV29-1 to TRBJ2-5; 7 bases align to TRBD2. Germline-derived CDR1 and CDR2 are SQVTM and ANQGSEA. V gave up 7 bases and J gave up 4 bases; unmatched junction bases: 0. The CDR3 loop spans 10 amino acids. The CDR3: CSGGGETQYF. CDR3 DNA: TGCAGCGGGGGGGGAGAGACCCAGTACTTC.

This clonotype has only a few counts. The rearrangement joins TRBV27 to TRBJ2-1; 8 bases are shared with TRBD2. The CDR3 extends over 15 amino acids. CDR1 MNHEY and CDR2 SMNVEV come from the germline V gene (reference sequence). The trim removed 3 bases at V and 7 bases at J, leaving 8 bases unmatched. In DNA, the CDR3 is TGTGCCAGCAGTTTGGTAGCGGGATCGTATAATGAGCAGTTCTTC. This codes for CASSLVAGSYNEQFF.

In this sample, this clonotype turned up a few times. The rearrangement joins TRBV4-2 to TRBJ1-5; 7 bases match TRBD1. Per germline, CDR1 LGHNA and CDR2 YNFKEQ. The CDR3 length is 16 residues. V shed 4 bases and J 0 bases; nucleotides not matched to a gene: 6. This CDR3 reads CASSRRQGDSNQPQHF. For the CDR3, the DNA is TGTGCCAGCAGCCGCCGACAGGGTGATAGCAATCAGCCCCAGCATTTT.

J is TRBJ2-7 and V is TRBV5-8; D might be TRBD1 (6 bases). The CDR3 runs to 17 residues. Germline V gives CDR1 SGHTS, CDR2 YDEGEE. V lost 0 bases and J 1 base, leaving 17 bases between the germline ends. As DNA, the CDR3 is TGTGCCAGCAGCTTGGTGAGAGGCACAGGGAGTTCCTACGAGCAGTACTTC. Amino acid sequence: CASSLVRGTGSSYEQYF.

This chain connects TRBV13 to TRBJ2-7, with 12 bases that match TRBD2. Trimming at V came to 5 bases and at J to 4 bases, leaving 6 bases not matched to a gene. This CDR3 region has 15 residues. Germline values: CDR1 PRHDT, CDR2 FYEKMQ (reference sequence). The CDR3, as DNA: TGTGCCAGCAGCACCCGACTAGCGGGAGATTACGAGCAGTACTTC. This translates into CASSTRLAGDYEQYF.

This chain uses TRBV29-1 with TRBJ1-1; 8 nucleotides agree with TRBD1. The germline gives CDR1 SQVTM, CDR2 ANQGSEA. V lost 1 base to trimming and J lost 0 bases; unmatched junction nucleotides: 4. The CDR3 runs 15 residues. The CDR3 nucleotides are TGCAGCGTTGAAGGGGGGACAGGCATGAACACTGAAGCTTTCTTT. Translating gives CSVEGGTGMNTEAFF.

This clonotype occurred a few times. The chain employs TRBV6-5 and TRBJ2-5; D gene unclear. Per germline, CDR1 MNHEY and CDR2 SVGAGI. This CDR3 is 16 amino acids long. Trimming took off 0 bases at V and 7 bases at J, with 18 bases between the two ends. The CDR3 sequence is CASSYSIGSGLGTQYF. Here the CDR3 DNA reads TGTGCCAGCAGTTACTCGATTGGTTCTGGGTTAGGGACCCAGTACTTC.

The table lists this clonotype with a few counts. This chain uses TRBV2 with TRBJ2-7; tentative D call: TRBD2 (5 bases). V lost 6 bases and J lost 3, with 9 bases in between. Germline CDR1 is SNHLY and CDR2 is FYNNEI. The CDR3 has 12 residues. The CDR3 coding sequence is TGTGCCAGCAGGCCCACTAGCTACGAGCAGTACTTC. Amino acid sequence: CASRPTSYEQYF.

This sequence joins TRBV20-1 and TRBJ1-1; D is possibly TRBD1 (6 bases). Germline CDR1 and CDR2: DFQATT and SNEGSKA (reference sequence). Trimming took 4 bases from V and 2 from J, leaving 11 bases between them. This CDR3 region has 13 residues. The CDR3 bases are TGCAGTGCTACATACAGGGTTAACACTGAAGCTTTCTTT. Translating gives CSATYRVNTEAFF.

Turning to this clonotype: A much larger clone differs from this one at a single base, so this may be a read error. The J gene is TRBJ2-1, the V gene TRBV20-1; D uncertain. V lost 5 bases and J lost 5, with 4 bases in between. Germline V lookup: CDR1 DFQATT, CDR2 SNEGSKA (reference sequence). The CDR3 has 10 amino acids. The CDR3 here is CSAGNNEQFF. As DNA, the CDR3 is TGCAGTGCTGGTAACAATGAGCAGTTCTTC.

This clonotype was observed a few times. The chain uses TRBV5-4 and TRBJ2-3, with TRBD1 matching 11 bases. V shed 2 bases and J 4 bases; nucleotides not matched to a gene: 6. The germline V gene has CDR1 SGHNT and CDR2 YYREEE (reference sequence). The CDR3 covers 16 residues. This CDR3 reads CASSFGTGGFADTQYF. The DNA for the CDR3 is TGTGCCAGCAGCTTTGGGACAGGGGGGTTCGCAGATACGCAGTATTTT.

Turning to this clonotype: This could be a read error, since a much larger clone is one nucleotide away. The chain links TRBV7-2 to TRBJ1-1; D not certain. Germline V gene lookup returns CDR1 SGHTA and CDR2 FQGNSA. The CDR3 is 12 amino acids. DNA of the CDR3: TGTGTCAGCAGCTTAGATTTACGCCAAGCTTTCTTT. Translation gives CVSSLDLRQAFF.

J is TRBJ2-3 and V is TRBV6-2 or TRBV6-3; 10 bases map to TRBD2. CDR1 and CDR2 (germline): MNHEY, SVGEGT. The CDR3 covers 13 residues. V dropped 6 bases and J dropped 6; count of bases not matched to a gene: 3. The CDR3 DNA is TGTGCCAGCAGATCGACTAGCGGGGATACGCAGTATTTT. Its protein is CASRSTSGDTQYF.

This clonotype was picked up a small number of times. This chain uses TRBV25-1 with TRBJ2-1; 7 bases agree with TRBD2. The CDR3 is 14 residues long. J lost 4 bases, V lost 3 bases, and 3 bases had no gene match. Germline lookup yields CDR1 MGHDK and CDR2 SYGVNS. DNA for the CDR3: TGTGCCAGCAGTGATGTGGGAGGGTACAATGAGCAGTTCTTC. Amino acids: CASSDVGGYNEQFF.

This clonotype was seen only a few times. The chain is built from TRBV7-8 and TRBJ1-2; 8 bases are a match to TRBD1. J was trimmed by 6 bases and V by 4 bases; bases with no gene match: 10. Germline CDR1 reads SGHVS; CDR2 reads FQNEAQ. The CDR3 covers 15 residues. CDR3 sequence reads: CASSSRTGTRDGYTF. CDR3 coding DNA: TGTGCCAGCAGCTCTAGGACAGGGACTAGGGATGGCTACACCTTC.

Many counts were recorded for this clonotype. The rearrangement uses TRBV4-1 and TRBJ1-1, with D uncertain. The CDR3 is 14 amino acids. Per the germline V gene, CDR1 is MGHRA and CDR2 is YSYEKL. V gave up 0 bases and J gave up 2 bases, with 7 bases separating them. The CDR3 DNA reads as TGCGCCAGCAGCCAAGAAGTCGGTAACACTGAAGCTTTCTTT. Translated, it gives CASSQEVGNTEAFF.

This chain connects TRBV24-1 to TRBJ1-5; a possible D gene is TRBD1 (6 bases). The V end was cut by 9 bases, the J end by 5 bases, with 19 bases between. The germline CDR1 and CDR2 sequences are KGHDR and SFDVKD. The CDR3 contains 15 residues. The CDR3 coding sequence is TGTGCCACCTCGGATGGACAGCTGGGACATCAGCCCCAGCATTTT. This sequence encodes CATSDGQLGHQPQHF.